Shown below are 22 T cell receptor beta chains from a single sample sequenced in a study of cytomegalovirus exposure and HLA in healthy donors. The data were produced by immunoSEQ multiplex PCR, yet TCRdb's version contains in-frame clones alone and is incomplete. Here the sample spans some 250,000 clones, roughly 90% being singletons. The sequenced sample was PBMCs. Source of these receptors: a woman under 30 in good health and CMV-seronegative.

The V call is TRBV2, the J call TRBJ2-1; 9 nucleotides match TRBD1. The CDR3 has 14 residues. CDR1 is SNHLY and CDR2 is FYNNEI in the germline V gene. Trimming removed 7 bases from V and 5 bases from J; junction bases left unmatched: 6. DNA of the CDR3: TGTGCCAGCAATTTCGGGACAGGGCACAATGAGCAGTTCTTC. Protein: CASNFGTGHNEQFF.

This rearrangement joins TRBV18 to TRBJ2-1, with a possible D match to TRBD1 (6 bases). The germline gives CDR1 KGHSH, CDR2 LQKENI. Trimming stripped 0 bases from V and 9 bases from J, with 15 bases between. The CDR3 is made up of 15 amino acids. The CDR3 reads CASSPPGHSQTEQFF. The CDR3, as DNA: TGTGCCAGCTCACCACCGGGACACAGTCAAACTGAGCAGTTCTTC.

V usage is TRBV6-5 and J usage is TRBJ2-7, with D tentatively TRBD1 (5 bases). CDR1 and CDR2 from the germline V gene are MNHEY and SVGAGI. The CDR3 contains 11 residues. V shed 10 bases and J shed 7 bases, with 14 bases lying between them. CDR3 region: CATSLAGEQYF. CDR3 nucleotides: TGTGCCACCTCGTTAGCAGGGGAGCAGTACTTC.

V is TRBV2 and J is TRBJ2-3, with 9 bases aligning to TRBD1. The ends lost 8 bases at V and 5 bases at J; junction bases unmatched: 11. The CDR3 spans 15 residues. From germline, CDR1 is SNHLY and CDR2 FYNNEI. The CDR3 spells CASGPGQGRIDTQYF. CDR3 bases: TGTGCCAGCGGCCCTGGACAGGGGCGAATAGATACGCAGTATTTT.

The chain links TRBV28 to TRBJ2-1; 9 nucleotides align to TRBD1. V shed 6 bases and J 12 bases; nucleotides not matched to a gene: 9. The CDR3 has 13 amino acids. Germline-derived CDR1 and CDR2 are MDHEN and SYDVKM. The CDR3 sequence: CASSPGQGVGQFF. DNA of the CDR3: TGTGCCAGCAGCCCGGGACAGGGAGTAGGGCAGTTCTTC.

CDR3 residues: CASSLDGGAPGVEQYV. The CDR3 coding sequence is TGCGCCAGCAGCTTGGATGGCGGGGCCCCGGGTGTCGAGCAGTACGTC. The genes are TRBV5-1 and TRBJ2-7; D perhaps matches TRBD2 (6 bases). Germline V gene data show CDR1 as SGHRS and CDR2 as YFSETQ. The CDR3 is made up of 16 amino acids. V was pared by 0 bases and J by 6 bases, with 19 bases between.

The chain links TRBV7-2 to TRBJ1-1, with 8 bases that match TRBD1. Unmatched junction bases numbered 6, after V lost 5 bases and J lost 4 bases. Germline V gives CDR1 SGHTA, CDR2 FQGNSA. The CDR3 is made up of 14 amino acids. The CDR3 DNA sequence: TGTGCCAGCAGCACGCGGACAGGGAGCACTGAAGCTTTCTTT. It is translated as CASSTRTGSTEAFF.

The rearrangement uses TRBV4-3 and TRBJ2-3; the match to TRBD1 covers 10 bases. CDR3 size: 18 residues. Germline V lookup: CDR1 LGHNA, CDR2 YSLEER. The junction had 13 bases not matched to a gene; V was cut back by 4 bases and J by 3 bases. The CDR3 DNA reads TGCGCCAGCAGCCCGGAGCGGATGCCGGGACAGGGGACAGATACGCAGTATTTT. This gives the protein CASSPERMPGQGTDTQYF.

This chain uses TRBV6-5 with TRBJ2-5; 8 bases agree with TRBD2. After removal of 4 bases from V and 4 bases from J, the junction contained 5 bases not matched to a gene. The CDR3 runs to 14 residues. The germline V gene encodes CDR1 MNHEY and CDR2 SVGAGI. As DNA, the CDR3 is TGTGCCAGCAGTTTCTTGGCGGGGGGAGAGACCCAGTACTTC. This translates into CASSFLAGGETQYF.

The V call is TRBV7-4, the J call TRBJ1-5, with a possible D match to TRBD1 (6 bases). The CDR3 runs to 20 residues. CDR1 is SGHVT and CDR2 is SQSDAQ in the germline V gene. V was cut by 4 bases and J by 0 bases, with 25 bases left in between. The CDR3 sequence: CASSSNPSGTHSHSNQPQHF. CDR3 DNA: TGTGCCAGCAGCTCTAACCCTTCCGGGACACACAGTCATAGCAATCAGCCCCAGCATTTT.

As regards this clone: In the same sample, other DNA sequences code for this CDR3. The J gene is TRBJ2-6, the V gene TRBV9, with D perhaps matching TRBD2 (5 bases). This CDR3 spans 15 amino acids. Germline V gene lookup returns CDR1 SGDLS and CDR2 YYNGEE. The ends were cut back, 1 base at V and 1 base at J, with 6 bases in the middle. In DNA, the CDR3 is TGTGCCAGCAGCGTACGAGGGTCTGGGGCCAACGTCCTGACTTTC. Translated, it gives CASSVRGSGANVLTF. Using reference TRBV9 and TRBJ2-6 for the parts outside the CDR3, the full variable domain is DSGVTQTPKHLITATGQRVTLRCSPRSGDLSVYWYQQSLDQGLQFLIQYYNGEERAKGNILERFSAQQFPDLHSELNLSSLELGDSALYFCASSVRGSGANVLTFGAGSRLTVL.

The rearrangement joins TRBV2 to TRBJ2-5; TRBD2 is a possible D gene (6 bases). The CDR3 covers 14 residues. Germline CDR1 is SNHLY and CDR2 is FYNNEI. Trimming stripped 11 bases from V and 1 base from J, with 17 bases between. CDR3 sequence reads: CAGGFQGLQETQYF. The CDR3 region has the DNA TGTGCCGGGGGGTTCCAGGGCCTCCAAGAGACCCAGTACTTC.

This chain connects TRBV7-2 to TRBJ2-3, with 10 nucleotides matching TRBD2. Trimming cost V 5 bases and J 1 base; bases outside gene matches: 3. Germline lookup yields CDR1 SGHTA and CDR2 FQGNSA. The CDR3 sequence is 15 residues long. CDR3 sequence reads: CASSVGTSGTDTQYF. As DNA, the CDR3 is TGTGCCAGCAGCGTAGGGACTAGCGGCACAGATACGCAGTATTTT.

The chain joins TRBV7-6 to TRBJ2-2; D may be TRBD2 (7 bases). Germline V gene data show CDR1 as SGHVS and CDR2 as FNYEAQ. CDR3 length: 15 amino acids. Between the trimmed V and J ends, which lost 5 bases and 7 bases, there was a span of 17 bases. The CDR3 loop is CASSELWGGGGELFF. CDR3 DNA sequence: TGTGCCAGCAGCGAACTATGGGGGGGCGGCGGGGAGCTGTTTTTT.

V gene TRBV21-1 combines with J gene TRBJ2-7; the table calls TRBD1, which could not be checked here. TRBV21-1 is a pseudogene locus. CDR3 length: 13 residues. CDR3 amino acids: CASINRDPYEQYV. The DNA for the CDR3 is TGTGCCAGCATTAACAGGGATCCCTACGAGCAGTACGTC.

The rearrangement links TRBV4-1 to TRBJ2-7; tentatively, D is TRBD1 (6 bases). V was clipped by 0 bases and J by 2 bases, with 8 bases between them. Germline V gene lookup returns CDR1 MGHRA and CDR2 YSYEKL. The CDR3 sequence is 14 residues long. CDR3 sequence (DNA): TGCGCCAGCAGCCAAGATTGGGACACCTACGAGCAGTACTTC. Residues: CASSQDWDTYEQYF.

This chain links TRBV30 with TRBJ1-3; no reliable D call. V lost 4 bases and J 6 bases, leaving 10 bases between the germline ends. In germline, CDR1 is GTSNPN, CDR2 SVGIG (reference sequence). CDR3 size: 12 residues. The CDR3 nucleotides read TGTGCCTGGACAGGCCAGCTAAACACCATATATTTT. It translates to CAWTGQLNTIYF.

V usage is TRBV6-1 and J usage is TRBJ2-7; 9 positions agree with TRBD1. Trimming at V came to 4 bases and at J to 4 bases, leaving 8 bases not matched to a gene. Germline CDR1 and CDR2: MNHNS and SASEGT. The CDR3 is 15 amino acids. The CDR3 DNA sequence: TGTGCCAGCAGTGCGGCCGGGACAGGGCGGTACGAGCAGTACGTC. Translation: CASSAAGTGRYEQYV.

The J gene is TRBJ1-2, the V gene TRBV19; D unclear. V was pared by 5 bases and J by 3 bases, with 16 bases between. The CDR3 sequence is 15 residues long. The germline CDR1 and CDR2 sequences are LNHDA and SQIVND (reference sequence). The CDR3 region is CASSWQAPVHYGYTF. As DNA, the CDR3 is TGTGCCAGTAGTTGGCAGGCCCCGGTGCACTATGGCTACACCTTC.

J is TRBJ1-4 and V is TRBV28, with 7 bases aligning to TRBD1. Germline CDR1 reads MDHEN; CDR2 reads SYDVKM. J lost 6 bases, V lost 1 base, and 5 bases had no gene match. The CDR3 contains 15 residues. CDR3 sequence reads: CASSLLSTGDEKLFF. For the CDR3, the DNA is TGTGCCAGCAGTTTATTGAGTACAGGGGATGAAAAACTGTTTTTT.

The genes are TRBV28 and TRBJ1-1, with 11 nucleotides matching TRBD1. Germline V gives CDR1 MDHEN, CDR2 SYDVKM. The CDR3 contains 14 residues. The V segment lost 3 bases and the J segment 4 bases; nucleotides outside the gene matches: 1. The CDR3 coding sequence is TGTGCCAGCAGTTTGGGGACAGGGGGCACTGAAGCTTTCTTT. Protein product: CASSLGTGGTEAFF.

J is TRBJ2-1 and V is TRBV25-1; TRBD1 matches at 10 bases. The junction had 0 bases not matched to a gene; V was cut back by 4 bases and J by 0 bases. The germline gives CDR1 MGHDK, CDR2 SYGVNS. The CDR3 consists of 15 residues. The CDR3 protein is CASSGTGGSYNEQFF. DNA for the CDR3: TGTGCCAGCAGTGGGACAGGGGGCTCCTACAATGAGCAGTTCTTC.